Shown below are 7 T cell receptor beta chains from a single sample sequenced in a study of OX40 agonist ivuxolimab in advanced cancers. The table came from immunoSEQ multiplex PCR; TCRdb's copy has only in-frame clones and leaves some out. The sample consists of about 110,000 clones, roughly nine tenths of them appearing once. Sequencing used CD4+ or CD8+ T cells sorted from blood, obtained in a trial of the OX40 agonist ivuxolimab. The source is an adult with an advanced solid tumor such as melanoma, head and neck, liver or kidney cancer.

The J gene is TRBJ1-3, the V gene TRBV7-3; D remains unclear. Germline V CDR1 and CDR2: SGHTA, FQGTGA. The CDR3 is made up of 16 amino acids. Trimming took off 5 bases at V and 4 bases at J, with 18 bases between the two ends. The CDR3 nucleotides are TGTGCCAGCAGCATTATATCGGGGTTTGACGGAAACACCATATATTTT. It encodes CASSIISGFDGNTIYF.

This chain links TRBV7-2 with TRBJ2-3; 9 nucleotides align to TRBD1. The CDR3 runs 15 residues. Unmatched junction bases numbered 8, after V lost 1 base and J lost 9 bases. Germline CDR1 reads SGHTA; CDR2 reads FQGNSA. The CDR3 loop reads CASSLVQGAMGTQYF. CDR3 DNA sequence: TGTGCCAGCAGCTTAGTACAGGGGGCGATGGGGACGCAGTATTTT.

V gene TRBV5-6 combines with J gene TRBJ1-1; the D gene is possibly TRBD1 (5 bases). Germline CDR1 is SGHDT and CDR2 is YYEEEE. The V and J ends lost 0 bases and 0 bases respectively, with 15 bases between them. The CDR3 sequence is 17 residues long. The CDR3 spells CASSLDLGGAVNTEAFF. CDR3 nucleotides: TGTGCCAGCAGCTTGGATCTAGGAGGGGCCGTGAACACTGAAGCTTTCTTT.

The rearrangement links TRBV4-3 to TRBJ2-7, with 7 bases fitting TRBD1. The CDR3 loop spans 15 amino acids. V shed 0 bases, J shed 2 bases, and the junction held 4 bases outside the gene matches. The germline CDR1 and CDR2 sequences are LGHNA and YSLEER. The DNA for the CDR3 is TGCGCCAGCAGCCAAGACGGCAGGGGGACCTACGAGCAGTACTTC. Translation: CASSQDGRGTYEQYF.

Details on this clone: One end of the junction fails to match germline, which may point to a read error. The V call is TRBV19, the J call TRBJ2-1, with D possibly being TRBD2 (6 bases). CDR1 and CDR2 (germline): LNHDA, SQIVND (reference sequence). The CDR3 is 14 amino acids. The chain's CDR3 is CASSIAVSYNEQFF. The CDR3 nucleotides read TGTGCCAGTAGCATAGCGGTCTCCTACAATGAGCAGTTCTTC.

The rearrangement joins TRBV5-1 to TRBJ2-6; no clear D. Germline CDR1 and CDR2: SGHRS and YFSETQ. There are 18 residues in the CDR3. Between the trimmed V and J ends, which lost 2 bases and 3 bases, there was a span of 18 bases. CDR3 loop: CASSLNIAGTFGANVLTF. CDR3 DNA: TGCGCCAGCAGCTTAAATATAGCAGGTACCTTTGGGGCCAACGTCCTGACTTTC.

The CDR3 DNA follows: TGTGCCAGCAGCGTATACTACGAGCAGTACTTC. It specifies CASSVYYEQYF. The chain is built from TRBV9 and TRBJ2-7; D unresolved. This CDR3 is built from 11 residues. Germline V lookup: CDR1 SGDLS, CDR2 YYNGEE. Deletions cut 1 base from V and 3 bases from J, with 2 bases between.